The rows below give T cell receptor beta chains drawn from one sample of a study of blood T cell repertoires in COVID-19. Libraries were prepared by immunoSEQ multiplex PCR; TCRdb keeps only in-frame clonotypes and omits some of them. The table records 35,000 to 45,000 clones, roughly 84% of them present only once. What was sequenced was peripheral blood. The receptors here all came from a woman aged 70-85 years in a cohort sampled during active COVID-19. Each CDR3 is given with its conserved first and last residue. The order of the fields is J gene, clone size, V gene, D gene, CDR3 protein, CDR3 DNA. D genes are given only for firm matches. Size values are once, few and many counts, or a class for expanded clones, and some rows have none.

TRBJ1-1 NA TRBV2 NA CASSPGQMNTEAFF TGTGCCAGCAGCCCCGGACAGATGAACACTGAAGCTTTCTTT
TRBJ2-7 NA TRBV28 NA CASTAGSSYEQYF TGTGCCAGCACGGCAGGGTCCTCCTACGAGCAGTACTTC
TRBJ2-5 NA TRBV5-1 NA CASSRPGQKETQYF TGCGCCAGCAGCCGACCGGGACAAAAAGAGACCCAGTACTTC
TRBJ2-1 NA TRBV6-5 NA CASSSVGNEQFF TGTGCCAGCAGTTCTGTCGGGAATGAGCAGTTCTTC
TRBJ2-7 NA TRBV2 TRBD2 CASSEGLAGVDEQYF TGTGCCAGCAGTGAGGGACTAGCGGGAGTCGACGAGCAGTACTTC
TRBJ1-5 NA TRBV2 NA CASSVGKVGGQPQHF TGTGCCAGCAGTGTAGGAAAGGTTGGGGGCCAGCCCCAGCATTTT
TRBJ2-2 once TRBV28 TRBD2 CASSLEASGITGELFF TGTGCCAGCAGTTTAGAGGCTAGCGGGATCACCGGGGAGCTGTTTTTT
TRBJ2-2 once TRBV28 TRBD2 CASSTSGSGTGELFF TGTGCCAGCAGTACTAGCGGGAGTGGGACCGGGGAGCTGTTTTTT
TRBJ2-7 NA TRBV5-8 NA CASSLASARHYEQYF TGTGCCAGCAGCCTGGCTAGCGCCAGACACTACGAGCAGTACTTC
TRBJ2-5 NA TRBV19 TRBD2 CASSIRPGTSAGPETQYF TGTGCCAGTAGTATTCGACCGGGGACTAGCGCAGGACCAGAGACCCAGTACTTC
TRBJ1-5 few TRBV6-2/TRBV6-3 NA CASSPQNQPQHF TGTGCCAGCAGCCCTCAGAATCAGCCCCAGCATTTT
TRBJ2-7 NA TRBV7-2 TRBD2 CASSLGEGTSRYEQYF TGTGCCAGCAGCTTAGGCGAGGGGACTAGCCGGTACGAGCAGTACTTC
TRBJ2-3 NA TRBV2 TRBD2 CASGALAGVGDTQYF TGTGCCAGCGGCGCCCTAGCGGGAGTAGGAGATACGCAGTATTTT
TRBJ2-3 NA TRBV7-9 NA CASSISGSTDTQYF TGTGCCAGCAGCATTAGCGGATCCACAGATACGCAGTATTTT
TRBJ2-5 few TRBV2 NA CAISGVGETQYF TGTGCTATCAGCGGAGTAGGGGAGACCCAGTACTTC
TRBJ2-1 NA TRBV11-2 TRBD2 CASSLITSGEFYNEQFF TGTGCCAGCAGCTTAATCACTAGCGGGGAGTTCTACAATGAGCAGTTCTTC
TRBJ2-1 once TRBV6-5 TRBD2 CASSYSGLAGNEQFF TGTGCCAGCAGTTACTCGGGACTAGCAGGGAATGAGCAGTTCTTC
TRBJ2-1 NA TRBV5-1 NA CASSLVAGWYNEQFF TGCGCCAGCAGCTTGGTGGCGGGATGGTACAATGAGCAGTTCTTC
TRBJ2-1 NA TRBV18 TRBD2 CASSQGLAGFNEQFF TGTGCCAGCTCACAGGGACTAGCGGGTTTCAATGAGCAGTTCTTC
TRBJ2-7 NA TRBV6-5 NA CASHRLQGDEQYF TGTGCCAGCCACCGGTTACAGGGCGACGAGCAGTACTTC
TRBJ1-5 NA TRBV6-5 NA CASMRVNQPQHF TGTGCCAGCATGCGTGTCAATCAGCCCCAGCATTTT
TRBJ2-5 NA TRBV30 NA CAWSLKGVETQYF TGTGCCTGGAGCTTGAAGGGGGTTGAGACCCAGTACTTC
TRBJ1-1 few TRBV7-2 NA CASSLGRGFNTEAFF TGTGCCAGCAGCTTAGGGCGGGGGTTTAACACTGAAGCTTTCTTT
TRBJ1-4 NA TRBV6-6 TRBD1 CASSLGQGANEKLFF TGTGCCAGCAGTCTGGGACAGGGGGCTAATGAAAAACTGTTTTTT
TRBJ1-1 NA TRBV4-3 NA CASSRTGRITEAFF TGCGCCAGCAGCCGGACGGGGAGGATCACTGAAGCTTTCTTT
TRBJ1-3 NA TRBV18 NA CASSPTGHVGNTIYF TGTGCCAGCTCACCAACAGGCCATGTTGGAAACACCATATATTTT
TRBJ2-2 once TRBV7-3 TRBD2 CASSSHLAGTGELFF TGTGCCAGCAGCTCCCATCTAGCGGGTACCGGGGAGCTGTTTTTT
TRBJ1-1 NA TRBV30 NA CAWSKQLNTEAFF TGTGCCTGGAGTAAACAGCTGAACACTGAAGCTTTCTTT
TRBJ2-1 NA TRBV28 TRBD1 CASSGDRGWGEQFF TGTGCCAGCAGTGGGGACAGGGGATGGGGTGAGCAGTTCTTC
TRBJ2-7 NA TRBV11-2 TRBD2 CASSLGLAGPSEQYF TGTGCCAGCAGCTTAGGACTAGCGGGACCCTCCGAGCAGTACTTC
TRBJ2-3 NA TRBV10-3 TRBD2 CAISDTSGSADTQYF TGTGCCATCAGTGATACTAGCGGGAGCGCAGATACGCAGTATTTT
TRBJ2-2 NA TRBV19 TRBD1 CASSARQGNTGELFF TGTGCCAGTAGTGCGCGACAGGGGAACACCGGGGAGCTGTTTTTT
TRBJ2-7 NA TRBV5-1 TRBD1 CASSSDRGLYEQYF TGCGCCAGCAGCTCCGACAGGGGGCTCTACGAGCAGTACTTC
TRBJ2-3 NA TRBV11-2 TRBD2 CASSLMSGSLDTQYF TGTGCCAGCAGCTTAATGAGCGGGAGTTTAGATACGCAGTATTTT
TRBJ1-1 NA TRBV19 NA CASSINTNTEAFF TGTGCCAGTAGTATAAACACGAACACTGAAGCTTTCTTT
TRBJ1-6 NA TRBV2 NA CASRGRGGGGSPLHF TGTGCCAGCAGAGGGCGTGGGGGAGGGGGTTCACCCCTCCACTTT